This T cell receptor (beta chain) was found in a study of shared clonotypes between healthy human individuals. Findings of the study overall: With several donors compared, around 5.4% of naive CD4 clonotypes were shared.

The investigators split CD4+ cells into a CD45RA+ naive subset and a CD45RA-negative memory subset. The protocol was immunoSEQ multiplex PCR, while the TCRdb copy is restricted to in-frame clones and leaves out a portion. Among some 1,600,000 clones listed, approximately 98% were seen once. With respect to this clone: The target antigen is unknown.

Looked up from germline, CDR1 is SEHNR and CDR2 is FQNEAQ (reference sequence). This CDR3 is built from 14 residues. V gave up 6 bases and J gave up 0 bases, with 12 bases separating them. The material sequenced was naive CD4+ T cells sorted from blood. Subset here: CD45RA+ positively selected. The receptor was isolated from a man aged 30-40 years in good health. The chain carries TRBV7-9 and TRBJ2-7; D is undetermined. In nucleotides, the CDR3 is TGTGCCAGCAGTTCCAGGTTGAGCTCCTACGAGCAGTACTTC. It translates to CASSSRLSSYEQYF.